The 12 T cell receptor beta chains below were found in one sample sequenced in a study of T cell responses to AZD1222 COVID-19 vaccine. Repertoires were generated with immunoSEQ multiplex PCR, while TCRdb's copy carries only in-frame clones and drops some. The sample carries about 100,000 clones, roughly 85% recorded once. Sequencing was performed on peripheral blood, taken on day 0 of AZD1222 vaccination. The receptors were sampled from an adult in good health.

The chain has TRBV9 and TRBJ2-1; 14 nucleotides line up with TRBD2. Germline values: CDR1 SGDLS, CDR2 YYNGEE. The CDR3 covers 15 residues. Trimming cost V 3 bases and J 9 bases; bases outside gene matches: 5. The CDR3 nucleotides are TGTGCCAGCAGCGAGGGACTAGCGGGAGAGGGTGAGCAGTTCTTC. Translated, it gives CASSEGLAGEGEQFF. The entire variable domain, with the rest obtained from reference TRBV9 and TRBJ2-1, is as follows: DSGVTQTPKHLITATGQRVTLRCSPRSGDLSVYWYQQSLDQGLQFLIQYYNGEERAKGNILERFSAQQFPDLHSELNLSSLELGDSALYFCASSEGLAGEGEQFFGPGTRLTVL.

The V call is TRBV28, the J call TRBJ2-3; 7 bases are shared with TRBD1. Germline V CDR1 and CDR2: MDHEN, SYDVKM. This CDR3 is 15 amino acids long. V was pared by 4 bases and J by 5 bases, with 9 bases of the junction left unmatched. The CDR3: CASSYRGIIVDTQYF. The CDR3 coding sequence is TGTGCCAGCAGTTACAGGGGAATAATAGTAGATACGCAGTATTTT.

The J gene is TRBJ2-2, the V gene TRBV3-1 (or the pseudogene TRBV3-2); D not resolved. V was trimmed by 0 bases and J by 5 bases, leaving 10 bases between them. The CDR3 is 15 residues long. Germline CDR1 is LGHDT and CDR2 is YNNKEL (reference sequence). CDR3 DNA: TGTGCCAGCAGCCAAGAGCCAGGTCGGACCGGGGAGCTGTTTTTT. Protein sequence: CASSQEPGRTGELFF.

The sample holds a few counts of this clone. The rearrangement joins TRBV12-3 or TRBV12-4 to TRBJ2-1; TRBD1 aligns across 7 bases. The V segment lost 6 bases and the J segment 10 bases; nucleotides outside the gene matches: 6. CDR3 length: 12 residues. In nucleotides, the CDR3 is TGTGCCAGCAGCCCCGGGACAGTCGAGCAGTTCTTC. Protein sequence: CASSPGTVEQFF.

The gene calls are TRBV11-2 and TRBJ2-2; possible D gene TRBD1, 5 bases. This CDR3 spans 15 amino acids. The germline V and J ends were trimmed by 6 bases and 2 bases, with 13 bases remaining between them. Germline-derived CDR1 and CDR2 are SGHAT and FQNNGV. CDR3 in DNA: TGTGCCAGCAGTCCCCGGACAACAAACACCGGGGAGCTGTTTTTT. Its protein is CASSPRTTNTGELFF. The full variable domain, in which reference TRBV11-2 and TRBJ2-2 provide the parts outside the CDR3, is EAGVAQSPRYKIIEKRQSVAFWCNPISGHATLYWYQQILGQGPKLLIQFQNNGVVDDSQLPKDRFSAERLKGVDSTLKIQPAKLEDSAVYLCASSPRTTNTGELFFGEGSRLTVL.

The chain links TRBV6-1 to TRBJ2-3; D unclear. Trimming pared 7 bases from V and 9 bases from J, leaving 20 bases between. Germline CDR1 reads MNHNS; CDR2 reads SASEGT. CDR3 length equals 14 residues. CDR3 bases: TGTGCCAGCACCTCCTCGGACGGGCAAAGCACGCAGTATTTT. Protein sequence: CASTSSDGQSTQYF.

The chain is built from TRBV10-3 and TRBJ1-2, with D possibly being TRBD1 (5 bases). CDR1 is ENHRY and CDR2 is SYGVKD in the germline V gene. V lost 2 bases, J lost 3 bases, and 10 bases lay in between. The CDR3 spans 14 residues. The CDR3, as DNA: TGTGCCATCAGTGAGGGGCGCAGGGACTATGGCTACACCTTC. Its translation is CAISEGRRDYGYTF.

The V and J genes are TRBV7-2 and TRBJ1-6, with D tentatively TRBD1 (5 bases). The CDR3 totals 16 residues. V was trimmed by 7 bases and J by 2 bases, leaving 15 bases between them. Germline CDR1 and CDR2: SGHTA and FQGNSA. The CDR3 loop reads CASNRDSGPYNSPLHF. CDR3 DNA: TGTGCCAGCAACCGGGACTCCGGGCCCTATAATTCACCCCTCCACTTT.

The chain joins TRBV5-4 to TRBJ1-1; D gene ambiguous. V lost 4 bases and J 7 bases, leaving 14 bases between the germline ends. The CDR3 is made up of 13 amino acids. Germline values: CDR1 SGHNT, CDR2 YYREEE (reference sequence). In DNA form, the CDR3 reads TGTGCCAGCAGCACTGGAACGGCAATTGAAGCTTTCTTT. Translating it yields CASSTGTAIEAFF.

This chain joins TRBV5-6 and TRBJ2-3, with D possibly being TRBD2 (6 bases). CDR3 length: 14 residues. The germline V gene encodes CDR1 SGHDT and CDR2 YYEEEE. The V gene lost 1 base and the J gene lost 7 bases, with 13 bases spanning the gap. CDR3 sequence (DNA): TGTGCCAGCAGCTTGAAGGCTAGCGAATATACGCAGTATTTT. Translating it yields CASSLKASEYTQYF.

This chain connects TRBV11-2 to TRBJ2-5; no clear D gene. CDR1 SGHAT and CDR2 FQNNGV come from the germline V gene. V was shortened by 2 bases and J by 5 bases, with 12 bases between the two germline ends. CDR3 size: 14 residues. CDR3 residues: CASSLSYGSETQYF. Here the CDR3 DNA reads TGTGCCAGCAGCTTAAGTTACGGTTCGGAGACCCAGTACTTC.

The rearrangement joins TRBV27 to TRBJ1-1, with D possibly matching TRBD1 (6 bases). Trimming took 2 bases from V and 0 from J, leaving 10 bases between them. Germline V gene lookup returns CDR1 MNHEY and CDR2 SMNVEV (reference sequence). This CDR3 has 15 residues. CDR3 nucleotides: TGTGCCAGCAGTTTACAAGGGGGATTGAACACTGAAGCTTTCTTT. This gives the protein CASSLQGGLNTEAFF.